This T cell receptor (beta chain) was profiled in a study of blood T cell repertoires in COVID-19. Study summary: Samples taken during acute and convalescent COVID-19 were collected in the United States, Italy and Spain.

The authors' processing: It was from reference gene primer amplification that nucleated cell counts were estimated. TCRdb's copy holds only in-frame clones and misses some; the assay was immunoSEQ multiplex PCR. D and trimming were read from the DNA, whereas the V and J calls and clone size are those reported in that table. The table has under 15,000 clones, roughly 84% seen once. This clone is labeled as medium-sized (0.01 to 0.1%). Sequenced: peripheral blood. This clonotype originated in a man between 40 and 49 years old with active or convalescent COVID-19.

This chain's CDR3 is CASSVGGTYGYTF. CDR3 coding DNA: TGTGCCAGCAGTGTTGGGGGGACCTATGGCTACACCTTC. V is TRBV12-3 or TRBV12-4 and J is TRBJ1-2; D may be TRBD1 (5 bases). The CDR3 has 13 residues. The V end was cut by 5 bases, the J end by 4 bases, with 11 bases between.